Below are 18 T cell receptor beta chains sequenced from a single sample in a study of radiotherapy plus CTLA-4 blockade in lung cancer. TCRdb's table, derived via immunoSEQ multiplex PCR, lists solely in-frame clones and lacks some. The sample has 50,000 to 60,000 clones; around 79% are singletons. The material sequenced was peripheral blood, taken from a patient treated with radiotherapy plus ipilimumab. The source of these receptors is a human donor with non-small cell lung cancer who had a complete response to radiotherapy plus ipilimumab.

V usage is TRBV6-5 and J usage is TRBJ1-4; possible D gene TRBD1, 6 bases. Trimming pared 6 bases from V and 0 bases from J, leaving 11 bases between. The CDR3 covers 15 residues. Germline values: CDR1 MNHEY, CDR2 SVGAGI. The CDR3 sequence: CASRRDTATNEKLFF. The CDR3 DNA reads as TGTGCCAGCAGGAGGGACACTGCAACTAATGAAAAACTGTTTTTT.

V gene TRBV28 combines with J gene TRBJ1-5; TRBD1 matches at 9 bases. This CDR3 is 15 amino acids long. After removal of 5 bases from V and 3 bases from J, the junction contained 5 bases not matched to a gene. The V gene's germline CDR1 is MDHEN and CDR2 SYDVKM. The CDR3 coding sequence is TGTGCCAGCAGTCCTGGGACAGGGAACAATCAGCCCCAGCATTTT. It specifies CASSPGTGNNQPQHF. The full variable domain, rest sourced from reference TRBV28 and TRBJ1-5, is DVKVTQSSRYLVKRTGEKVFLECVQDMDHENMFWYRQDPGLGLRLIYFSYDVKMKEKGDIPEGYSVSREKKERFSLILESASTNQTSMYLCASSPGTGNNQPQHFGDGTRLSIL.

The chain combines TRBV30 with TRBJ2-1, with D tentatively TRBD2 (7 bases). Germline CDR1 GTSNPN, CDR2 SVGIG (reference sequence). V was trimmed by 2 bases and J by 1 base, leaving 12 bases between them. The length of the CDR3 is 15 residues. In DNA form, the CDR3 reads TGTGCCTGGAGTAGGGGGGGGACTTCCTACAATGAGCAGTTCTTC. It codes for CAWSRGGTSYNEQFF.

The chain links TRBV18 to TRBJ2-1, with D unresolved. V lost 1 base to trimming and J lost 5 bases, with 9 bases between them. The germline V gene has CDR1 KGHSH and CDR2 LQKENI. This CDR3 contains 14 residues. The CDR3 sequence: CASSPRVLDNEQFF. The CDR3 DNA is TGTGCCAGCTCACCACGCGTTTTGGACAATGAGCAGTTCTTC. The whole variable domain, filled in from reference TRBV18 and TRBJ2-1, reads NAGVMQNPRHLVRRRGQEARLRCSPMKGHSHVYWYRQLPEEGLKFMVYLQKENIIDESGMPKERFSAEFPKEGPSILRIQQVVRGDSAAYFCASSPRVLDNEQFFGPGTRLTVL.

This clone appeared once. The chain employs TRBV7-2 and TRBJ1-4; D may be TRBD1 (5 bases). This CDR3 is 15 amino acids long. Trimming took 5 bases from V and 7 from J, leaving 17 bases between them. The germline V gene has CDR1 SGHTA and CDR2 FQGNSA. CDR3 sequence reads: CASSRRDSNSEKLFF. For the CDR3, the DNA is TGTGCCAGCAGCCGTCGGGACTCTAACAGTGAAAAACTGTTTTTT.

J is TRBJ2-5 and V is TRBV5-1; tentative D call: TRBD1 (6 bases). This CDR3 region has 14 residues. Germline V CDR1 and CDR2: SGHRS, YFSETQ. V lost 6 bases to trimming and J lost 11 bases, with 23 bases between them. Here the CDR3 reads CASTSSIGEGEQYF. The DNA of the CDR3 is TGCGCCAGCACCTCCTCTATTGGCGAGGGGGAGCAGTACTTC.

CDR3 amino acids: CASGGNTEAFF. DNA for the CDR3: TGTGCCAGCGGGGGGAACACTGAAGCTTTCTTT. The chain joins TRBV10-3 to TRBJ1-1, with D perhaps matching TRBD1 (5 bases). With 10 bases removed from V and 1 base from J, the gap between germline ends came to 7 bases. CDR1 ENHRY and CDR2 SYGVKD come from the germline V gene. This CDR3 has 11 residues.

The chain carries TRBV21-1 and TRBJ1-6; the tabulated D call, TRBD1, remains unverified against the DNA. TRBV21-1 is termed a pseudogene. CDR3 length equals 15 residues. The CDR3 DNA sequence: TGTGCCAGCAGCAAACTTTACAGATATAATTCACCCCTCCACTTT. Encoded protein: CASSKLYRYNSPLHF.

The gene calls are TRBV5-4 and TRBJ2-5, with TRBD1 matching over 11 bases. The DNA matches TRBJ2-7 better at its end, which makes the J call doubtful. The CDR3 runs to 16 residues. Germline V gene lookup returns CDR1 SGHNT and CDR2 YYREEE (reference sequence). CDR3 nucleotides: TGTGCCAGCAGCCCGGGGGCGGGGACAGGGGGCTACGAGCAGTACTTC. It encodes CASSPGAGTGGYEQYF.

The chain recombines TRBV19 with TRBJ1-1; TRBD1 agrees at 9 bases. In germline, CDR1 is LNHDA, CDR2 SQIVND (reference sequence). V shed 5 bases, J shed 4 bases, and the junction held 8 bases outside the gene matches. This CDR3 has 15 amino acids. CDR3 in DNA: TGTGCCAGTAGTTCCAGAGGACAGGGGAGCACTGAAGCTTTCTTT. Protein: CASSSRGQGSTEAFF.

V is TRBV7-8 and J is TRBJ2-7; possibly TRBD1 for D (7 bases). The CDR3 has 15 amino acids. Trimming took 5 bases from V and 0 from J, leaving 14 bases between them. Germline CDR1 reads SGHVS; CDR2 reads FQNEAQ. The CDR3 region is CASSTRGAHSYEQYF. The CDR3 region has the DNA TGTGCCAGCAGCACCAGGGGGGCCCACTCCTACGAGCAGTACTTC.

This chain connects TRBV30 to TRBJ2-3; possibly TRBD2 for D (5 bases). Germline CDR1 is GTSNPN and CDR2 is SVGIG (reference sequence). Deletions cut 2 bases from V and 0 bases from J, with 9 bases between. The CDR3 contains 14 residues. CDR3: CAWSKGGSTDTQYF. The CDR3, as DNA: TGTGCCTGGAGTAAGGGCGGGAGCACAGATACGCAGTATTTT.

The V and J genes are TRBV6-5 and TRBJ2-7; 9 positions agree with TRBD1. The ends lost 8 bases at V and 9 bases at J; junction bases unmatched: 8. CDR3 length: 12 residues. Germline CDR1 reads MNHEY; CDR2 reads SVGAGI. This CDR3 is CASGTGNIGQYV. The CDR3 nucleotides are TGTGCCAGCGGGACAGGGAATATTGGGCAGTACGTC.

V usage is TRBV7-9 and J usage is TRBJ2-3; 7 bases align to TRBD1. The trim removed 0 bases at V and 6 bases at J, leaving 6 bases unmatched. This CDR3 comprises 15 residues. CDR1 and CDR2 (germline): SEHNR, FQNEAQ (reference sequence). The CDR3 is CASSLATGETDTQYF. The DNA for the CDR3 is TGTGCCAGCAGCTTAGCTACAGGGGAAACCGATACGCAGTATTTT. The full variable domain, its missing parts supplied by reference TRBV7-9 and TRBJ2-3, is DTGVSQNPRHKITKRGQNVTFRCDPISEHNRLYWYRQTLGQGPEFLTYFQNEAQLEKSRLLSDRFSAERPKGSFSTLEIQRTEQGDSAMYLCASSLATGETDTQYFGPGTRLTVL.

In its sample, this clone was seen once. The chain employs TRBV29-1 and TRBJ2-3, with D possibly being TRBD1 (5 bases). This CDR3 comprises 11 residues. V gave up 5 bases and J gave up 3 bases, with 6 bases separating them. Germline lookup yields CDR1 SQVTM and CDR2 ANQGSEA. The CDR3 sequence: CSVQGTDTQYF. CDR3 nucleotide sequence: TGCAGCGTTCAGGGAACAGATACGCAGTATTTT.

The chain uses TRBV2 and TRBJ2-3; perhaps TRBD2 as D (6 bases). V gave up 6 bases and J gave up 0 bases, with 13 bases separating them. The CDR3 runs 15 residues. Germline-derived CDR1 and CDR2 are SNHLY and FYNNEI. CDR3 sequence: CASSRDLTSTDTQYF. The CDR3 DNA follows: TGTGCCAGCAGCCGGGACTTGACAAGCACAGATACGCAGTATTTT.

This clone was recorded once. The rearrangement uses TRBV5-1 and TRBJ1-2, with a weak D call TRBD1 (5 bases). Germline CDR1 SGHRS, CDR2 YFSETQ. The CDR3 has 14 residues. Trimming left V 4 bases short and J 6 bases short, with 16 bases between. CDR3 in amino acids: CASSLLDGGDGYTF. The CDR3 DNA is TGCGCCAGCAGCCTGCTGGACGGGGGAGATGGCTACACCTTC. Full variable domain (rest looked up from reference TRBV5-1 and TRBJ1-2): KAGVTQTPRYLIKTRGQQVTLSCSPISGHRSVSWYQQTPGQGLQFLFEYFSETQRNKGNFPGRFSGRQFSNSRSEMNVSTLELGDSALYLCASSLLDGGDGYTFGSGTRLTVV.

The chain has TRBV6-5 and TRBJ1-1; D remains unclear. The CDR3 is 13 amino acids. The ends were cut back, 9 bases at V and 1 base at J, with 12 bases in the middle. CDR1 and CDR2 (germline): MNHEY, SVGAGI. DNA for the CDR3: TGTGCCAGTACAATTCAGTGGAACACTGAAGCTTTCTTT. Translating gives CASTIQWNTEAFF.